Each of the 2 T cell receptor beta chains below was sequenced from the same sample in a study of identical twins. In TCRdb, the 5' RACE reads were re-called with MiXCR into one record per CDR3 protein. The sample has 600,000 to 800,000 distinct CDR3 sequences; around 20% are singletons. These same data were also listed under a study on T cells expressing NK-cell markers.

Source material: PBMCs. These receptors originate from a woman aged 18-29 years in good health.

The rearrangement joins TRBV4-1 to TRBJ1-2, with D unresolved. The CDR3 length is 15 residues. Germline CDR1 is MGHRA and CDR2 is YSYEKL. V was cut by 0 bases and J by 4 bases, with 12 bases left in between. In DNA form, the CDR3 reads TGCGCCAGCAGCCAAGAAGAGAACAGCTTCTATGGCTACACCTTC. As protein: CASSQEENSFYGYTF.

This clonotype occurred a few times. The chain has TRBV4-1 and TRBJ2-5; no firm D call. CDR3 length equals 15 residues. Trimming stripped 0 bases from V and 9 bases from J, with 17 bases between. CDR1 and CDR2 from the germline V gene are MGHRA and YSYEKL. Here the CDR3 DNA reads TGCGCCAGCAGCCAAGATCAGAGTGCTACGCCTCCCCAGTACTTC. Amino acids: CASSQDQSATPPQYF.